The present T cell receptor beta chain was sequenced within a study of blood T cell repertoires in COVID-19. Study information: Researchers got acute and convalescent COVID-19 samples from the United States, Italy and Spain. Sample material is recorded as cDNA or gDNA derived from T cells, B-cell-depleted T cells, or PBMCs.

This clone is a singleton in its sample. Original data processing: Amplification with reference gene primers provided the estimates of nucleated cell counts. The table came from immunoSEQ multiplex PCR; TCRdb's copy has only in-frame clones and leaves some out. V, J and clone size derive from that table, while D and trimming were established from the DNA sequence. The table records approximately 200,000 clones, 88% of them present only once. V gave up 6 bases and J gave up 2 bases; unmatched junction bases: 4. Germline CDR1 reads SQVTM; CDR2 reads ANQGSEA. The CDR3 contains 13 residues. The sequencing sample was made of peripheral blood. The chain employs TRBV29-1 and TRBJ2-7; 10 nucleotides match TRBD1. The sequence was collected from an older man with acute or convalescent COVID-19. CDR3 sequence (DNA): TGCAGCGTCGTTGGGACAGGGGCCTACGAGCAGTACTTC. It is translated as CSVVGTGAYEQYF.